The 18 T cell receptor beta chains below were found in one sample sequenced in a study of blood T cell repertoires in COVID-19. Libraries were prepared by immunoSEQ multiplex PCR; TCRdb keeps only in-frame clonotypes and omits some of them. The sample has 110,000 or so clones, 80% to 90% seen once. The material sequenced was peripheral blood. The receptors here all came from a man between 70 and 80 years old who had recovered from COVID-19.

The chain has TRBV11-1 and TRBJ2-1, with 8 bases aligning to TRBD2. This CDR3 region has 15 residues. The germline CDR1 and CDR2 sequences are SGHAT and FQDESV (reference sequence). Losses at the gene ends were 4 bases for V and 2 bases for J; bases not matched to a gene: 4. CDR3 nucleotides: TGTGCCAGCAGCTCCCCGGGACTAGCCTACAATGAGCAGTTCTTC. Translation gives CASSSPGLAYNEQFF.

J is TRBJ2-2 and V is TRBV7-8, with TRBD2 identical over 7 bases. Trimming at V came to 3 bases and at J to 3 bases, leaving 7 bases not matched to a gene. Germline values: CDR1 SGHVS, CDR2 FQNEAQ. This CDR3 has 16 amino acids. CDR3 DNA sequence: TGTGCCAGCAGCTTTCCCGCGGGAGTTCACACCGGGGAGCTGTTTTTT. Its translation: CASSFPAGVHTGELFF.

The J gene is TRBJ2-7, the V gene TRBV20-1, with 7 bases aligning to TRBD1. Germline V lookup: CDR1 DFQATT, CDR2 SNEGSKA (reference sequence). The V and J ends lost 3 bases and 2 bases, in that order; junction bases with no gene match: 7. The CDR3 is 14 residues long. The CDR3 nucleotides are TGCAGTGCTAGTAGGGACAGTGGGCCCTACGAGCAGTACTTC. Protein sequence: CSASRDSGPYEQYF.

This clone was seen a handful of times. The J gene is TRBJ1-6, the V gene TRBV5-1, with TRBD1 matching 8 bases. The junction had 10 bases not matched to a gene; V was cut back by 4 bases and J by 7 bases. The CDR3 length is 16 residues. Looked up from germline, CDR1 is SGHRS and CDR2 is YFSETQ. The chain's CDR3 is CASSRSGGVGNSPLHF. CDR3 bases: TGCGCCAGCAGCAGATCAGGGGGCGTGGGGAATTCACCCCTCCACTTT. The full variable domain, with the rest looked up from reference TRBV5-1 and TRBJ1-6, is KAGVTQTPRYLIKTRGQQVTLSCSPISGHRSVSWYQQTPGQGLQFLFEYFSETQRNKGNFPGRFSGRQFSNSRSEMNVSTLELGDSALYLCASSRSGGVGNSPLHFGNGTRLTVT.

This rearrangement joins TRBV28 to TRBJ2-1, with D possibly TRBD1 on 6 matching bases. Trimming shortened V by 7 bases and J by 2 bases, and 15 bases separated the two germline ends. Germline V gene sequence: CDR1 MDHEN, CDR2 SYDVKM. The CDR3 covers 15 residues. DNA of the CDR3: TGTGCCAGCACAAGCGTAGACAGGCCCTACAATGAGCAGTTCTTC. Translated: CASTSVDRPYNEQFF.

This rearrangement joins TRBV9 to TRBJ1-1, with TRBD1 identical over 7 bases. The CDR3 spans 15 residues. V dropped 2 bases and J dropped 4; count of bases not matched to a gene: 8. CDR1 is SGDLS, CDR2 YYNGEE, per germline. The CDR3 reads CASSVEQGFGTEAFF. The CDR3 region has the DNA TGTGCCAGCAGCGTGGAACAGGGGTTCGGCACTGAAGCTTTCTTT.

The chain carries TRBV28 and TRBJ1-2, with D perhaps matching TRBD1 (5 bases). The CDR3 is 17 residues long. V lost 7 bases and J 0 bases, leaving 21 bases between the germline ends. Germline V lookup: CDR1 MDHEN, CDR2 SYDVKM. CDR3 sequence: CASNPSGGGLANYGYTF. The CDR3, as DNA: TGTGCCAGCAACCCCTCTGGGGGAGGGCTCGCTAACTATGGCTACACCTTC.

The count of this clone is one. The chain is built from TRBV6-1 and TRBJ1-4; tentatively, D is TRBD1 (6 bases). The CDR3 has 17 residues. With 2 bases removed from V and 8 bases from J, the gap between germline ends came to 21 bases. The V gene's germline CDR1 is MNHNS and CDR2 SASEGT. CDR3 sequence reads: CASSEYPGGGLGEKLFF. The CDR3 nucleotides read TGTGCCAGCAGTGAATATCCTGGGGGGGGGCTAGGGGAAAAACTGTTTTTT.

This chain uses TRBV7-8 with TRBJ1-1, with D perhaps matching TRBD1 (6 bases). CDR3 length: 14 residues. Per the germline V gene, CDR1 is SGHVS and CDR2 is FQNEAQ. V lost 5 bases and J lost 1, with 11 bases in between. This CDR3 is CASSLLGGNTEAFF. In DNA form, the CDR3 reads TGTGCCAGCAGCCTGCTAGGGGGGAACACTGAAGCTTTCTTT.

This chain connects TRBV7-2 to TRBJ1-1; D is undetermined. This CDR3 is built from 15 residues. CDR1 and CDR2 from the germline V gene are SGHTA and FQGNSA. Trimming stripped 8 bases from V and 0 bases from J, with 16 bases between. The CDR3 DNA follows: TGTGCCAGCCGCCAGTTTGGCGGGTTGAACACTGAAGCTTTCTTT. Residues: CASRQFGGLNTEAFF.

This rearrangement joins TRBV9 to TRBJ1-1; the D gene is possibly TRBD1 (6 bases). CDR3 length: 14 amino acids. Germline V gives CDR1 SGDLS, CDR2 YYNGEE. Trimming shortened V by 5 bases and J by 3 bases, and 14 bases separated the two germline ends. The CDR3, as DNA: TGTGCCAGCAGAGACTTGGGACATTACACTGAAGCTTTCTTT. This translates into CASRDLGHYTEAFF.

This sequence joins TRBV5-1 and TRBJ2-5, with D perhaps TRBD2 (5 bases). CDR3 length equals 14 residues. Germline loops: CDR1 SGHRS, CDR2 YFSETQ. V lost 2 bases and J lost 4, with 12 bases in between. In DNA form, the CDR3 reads TGCGCCAGCAGCTTCCAAATGGCGGGAGAGACCCAGTACTTC. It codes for CASSFQMAGETQYF.

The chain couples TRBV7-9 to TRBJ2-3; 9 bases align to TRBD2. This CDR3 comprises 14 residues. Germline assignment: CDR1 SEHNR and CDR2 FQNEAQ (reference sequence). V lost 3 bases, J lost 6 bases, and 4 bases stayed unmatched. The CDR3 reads CASSFGGGVDTQYF. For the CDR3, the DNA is TGTGCCAGCAGCTTCGGCGGGGGGGTCGATACGCAGTATTTT.

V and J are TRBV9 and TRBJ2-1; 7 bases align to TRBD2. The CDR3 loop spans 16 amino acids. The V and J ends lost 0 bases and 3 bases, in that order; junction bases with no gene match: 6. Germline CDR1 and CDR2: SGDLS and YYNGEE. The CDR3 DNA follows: TGTGCCAGCAGCGTAGATGGGGCGGGGGTCTACAATGAGCAGTTCTTC. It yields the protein CASSVDGAGVYNEQFF.

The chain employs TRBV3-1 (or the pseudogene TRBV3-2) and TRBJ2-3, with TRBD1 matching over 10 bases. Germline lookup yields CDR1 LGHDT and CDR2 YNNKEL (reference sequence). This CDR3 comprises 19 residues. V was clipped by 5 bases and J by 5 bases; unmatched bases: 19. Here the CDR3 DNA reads TGTGCCAGCAGCTACGACAGGGGGCGCGTCGGGAGGGCCGAAGATACGCAGTATTTT. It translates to CASSYDRGRVGRAEDTQYF.

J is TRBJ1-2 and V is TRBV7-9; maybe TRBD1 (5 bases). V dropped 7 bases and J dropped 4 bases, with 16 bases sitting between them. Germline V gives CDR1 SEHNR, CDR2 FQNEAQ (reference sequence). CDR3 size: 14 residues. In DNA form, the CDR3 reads TGTGCCAGCATCCAGTCGGGGGTCGCCTATGGCTACACCTTC. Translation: CASIQSGVAYGYTF.

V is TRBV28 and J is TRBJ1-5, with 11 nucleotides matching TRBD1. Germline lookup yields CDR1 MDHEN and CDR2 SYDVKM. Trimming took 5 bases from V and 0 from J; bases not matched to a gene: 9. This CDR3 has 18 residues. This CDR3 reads CASSLRTGGGHSNQPQHF. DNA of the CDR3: TGTGCCAGCAGTCTCCGGACAGGGGGCGGACATAGCAATCAGCCCCAGCATTTT.

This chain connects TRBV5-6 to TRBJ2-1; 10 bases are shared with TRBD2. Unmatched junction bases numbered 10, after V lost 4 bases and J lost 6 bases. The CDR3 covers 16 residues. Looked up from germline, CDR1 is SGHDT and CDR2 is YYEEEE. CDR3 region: CASSKTGTSAINEQFF. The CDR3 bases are TGTGCCAGCAGCAAGACCGGGACTAGCGCAATCAATGAGCAGTTCTTC.